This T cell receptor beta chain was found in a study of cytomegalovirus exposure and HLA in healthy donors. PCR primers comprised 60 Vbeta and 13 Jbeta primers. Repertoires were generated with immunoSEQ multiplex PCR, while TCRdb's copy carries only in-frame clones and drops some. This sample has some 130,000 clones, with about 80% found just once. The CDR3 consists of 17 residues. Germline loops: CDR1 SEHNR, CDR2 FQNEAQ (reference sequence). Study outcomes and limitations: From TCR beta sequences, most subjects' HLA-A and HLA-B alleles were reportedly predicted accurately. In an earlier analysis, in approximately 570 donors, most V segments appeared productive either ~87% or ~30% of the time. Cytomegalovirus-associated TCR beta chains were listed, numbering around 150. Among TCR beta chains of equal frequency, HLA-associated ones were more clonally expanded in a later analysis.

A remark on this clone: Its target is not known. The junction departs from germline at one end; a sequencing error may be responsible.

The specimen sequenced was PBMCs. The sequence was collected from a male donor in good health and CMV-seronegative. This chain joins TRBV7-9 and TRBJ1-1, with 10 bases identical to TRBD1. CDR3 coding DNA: TGTTCCAGCAGCTTCCGGGGGACAGGGGAGGTCGGCACTGAAGCTTTCTTT. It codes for CSSSFRGTGEVGTEAFF. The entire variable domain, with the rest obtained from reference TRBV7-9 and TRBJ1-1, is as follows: DTGVSQNPRHKITKRGQNVTFRCDPISEHNRLYWYRQTLGQGPEFLTYFQNEAQLEKSRLLSDRFSAERPKGSFSTLEIQRTEQGDSAMYLCSSSFRGTGEVGTEAFFGQGTRLTVV.